Below are 22 T cell receptor beta chains sequenced from a single sample in a study of a mutant IDH1 vaccine in newly diagnosed glioma. Here immunoSEQ multiplex PCR was the method, and the copy in TCRdb shows in-frame clones only, minus some. The sample lists under 45,000 clones, about 81% occurring once. Indicated time point: week 23, last vaccination. Vaccine doses each comprised 300 ug of mutant IDH1 20-mer peptide, with topical imiquimod. The antigens these receptors bind are not known. This specimen was PBMCs, taken from a glioma patient whose treatment included an IDH1 peptide vaccine. Receptors were obtained from a woman between 18 and 29 years old with glioma. Some clones in this sample may be carry-over from other donors' samples.

The V gene is TRBV9, the J gene TRBJ1-1; D possibly corresponds to TRBD1 (6 bases). In germline, CDR1 is SGDLS, CDR2 YYNGEE. This CDR3 has 17 residues. V was shortened by 4 bases and J by 0 bases, with 19 bases between the two germline ends. CDR3 nucleotides: TGTGCCAGCAGCCCCGCACCGGCGGGGGCCATGAACACTGAAGCTTTCTTT. Translation: CASSPAPAGAMNTEAFF.

The chain links TRBV5-4 to TRBJ2-5; tentative D call: TRBD2 (6 bases). The CDR3 spans 18 residues. V dropped 0 bases and J dropped 4 bases, with 22 bases sitting between them. Looked up from germline, CDR1 is SGHNT and CDR2 is YYREEE (reference sequence). The CDR3 region has the DNA TGTGCCAGCAGCTTGGCCGGAGGAGGGTGGGCTTCTGGAGAGACCCAGTACTTC. This codes for CASSLAGGGWASGETQYF.

The V gene is TRBV15, the J gene TRBJ1-2, with TRBD1 matching over 9 bases. Trimming at V came to 1 base and at J to 8 bases, leaving 11 bases not matched to a gene. This CDR3 comprises 16 residues. Germline loops: CDR1 LNHNV, CDR2 YYDKDF (reference sequence). The CDR3 protein is CATSRGPGQGVGGYTF. CDR3 DNA: TGTGCCACCAGCAGAGGCCCGGGACAGGGAGTTGGGGGCTACACCTTC.

The CDR3 nucleotides are TGTGCCTGGAGTGTACTCAGGGGGACAGGAAACACCATATATTTT. This sequence encodes CAWSVLRGTGNTIYF. V and J are TRBV30 and TRBJ1-3, with 7 bases lining up with TRBD1. This CDR3 has 15 amino acids. The V gene end was trimmed by 0 bases and the J gene end by 4 bases; junction bases not matched to a gene: 6. Germline-derived CDR1 and CDR2 are GTSNPN and SVGIG (reference sequence). Drawing the rest from reference TRBV30 and TRBJ1-3, the complete variable domain is SQTIHQWPATLVQPVGSPLSLECTVEGTSNPNLYWYRQAAGRGLQLLFYSVGIGQISSEVPQNLSASRPQDRQFILSSKKLLLSDSGFYLCAWSVLRGTGNTIYFGEGSWLTVV.

A few counts support this clone. The chain couples TRBV30 to TRBJ1-2, with D unclear. V lost 5 bases to trimming and J lost 6 bases, with 13 bases between them. The CDR3 has 12 amino acids. Per the germline V gene, CDR1 is GTSNPN and CDR2 is SVGIG (reference sequence). The CDR3 bases are TGTGCCTGGGATTTCCTCGGGAATGGCTACACCTTC. It codes for CAWDFLGNGYTF.

A remark on this clone: One junction end disagrees with the germline gene, perhaps due to a read error. The chain joins TRBV7-7 to TRBJ1-5, with D hard to call. CDR1 and CDR2 (germline): SSHAT, FNYEAQ (reference sequence). There are 13 residues in the CDR3. Here the CDR3 reads CASSRGPGQPQHF. The CDR3, as DNA: TGTGCTAGCAGCCGCGGGCCCGGTCAGCCCCAGCATTTT.

The sample holds a few counts of this clone. This chain joins TRBV27 and TRBJ1-1, with TRBD1 matching over 8 bases. With V trimmed by 6 bases and J by 4 bases, 7 bases remained unmatched. The CDR3 consists of 14 residues. CDR1 is MNHEY, CDR2 SMNVEV, per germline (reference sequence). CDR3: CASRDGTGITEAFF. The CDR3, as DNA: TGTGCCAGCAGGGATGGGACAGGCATCACTGAAGCTTTCTTT.

The rearrangement joins TRBV2 to TRBJ2-3; 8 positions agree with TRBD2. The length of the CDR3 is 15 residues. The ends lost 1 base at V and 4 bases at J; junction bases unmatched: 4. Germline CDR1 SNHLY, CDR2 FYNNEI. The CDR3 DNA reads as TGTGCCAGCAGTGAAGATGGAGCGGGAGCAGATACGCAGTATTTT. It specifies CASSEDGAGADTQYF.

This clone was observed a handful of times. This sequence joins TRBV29-1 and TRBJ1-5; the D gene is possibly TRBD1 (6 bases). The CDR3 is 14 amino acids. Between the trimmed V and J ends, which lost 6 bases and 4 bases, there was a span of 16 bases. Germline CDR1 reads SQVTM; CDR2 reads ANQGSEA. This CDR3 is CSVGGPGGNQPQHF. CDR3 nucleotide sequence: TGCAGCGTAGGGGGGCCCGGGGGTAATCAGCCCCAGCATTTT.

This chain uses TRBV5-1 with TRBJ2-1; 9 bases match TRBD2. CDR1 SGHRS and CDR2 YFSETQ come from the germline V gene. With 2 bases clipped from V and 8 bases from J, the junction kept 5 bases outside the gene matches. The CDR3 loop spans 14 amino acids. Written as DNA, the CDR3 is TGCGCCAGCAGCTTCTCAGCGGGAGGTCATGAGCAGTTCTTC. Residues: CASSFSAGGHEQFF.

This chain connects TRBV4-3 to TRBJ1-2, with D unresolved. Germline loops: CDR1 LGHNA, CDR2 YSLEER. V dropped 4 bases and J dropped 5 bases, with 20 bases sitting between them. The CDR3 contains 16 residues. As DNA, the CDR3 is TGCGCCAGCAGCCTTCTTACACCGGGCCAAGGATATGGCTACACCTTC. Amino acid sequence: CASSLLTPGQGYGYTF.

Comment on this clone: The same CDR3 arises from other DNA sequences in this sample as well. This chain connects TRBV9 to TRBJ2-1, with D unresolved. Trimming shortened V by 2 bases and J by 3 bases, and 3 bases separated the two germline ends. This CDR3 has 12 residues. Germline V CDR1 and CDR2: SGDLS, YYNGEE. CDR3 protein: CASSVGYNEQFF. The CDR3, as DNA: TGTGCCAGCAGCGTTGGCTACAATGAGCAGTTCTTC. The variable domain in full, with the rest retrieved from reference TRBV9 and TRBJ2-1, is DSGVTQTPKHLITATGQRVTLRCSPRSGDLSVYWYQQSLDQGLQFLIQYYNGEERAKGNILERFSAQQFPDLHSELNLSSLELGDSALYFCASSVGYNEQFFGPGTRLTVL.

This clone has more than one count but fewer than ten. V is TRBV7-2 and J is TRBJ2-7; TRBD1 agrees at 10 bases. The germline V gene has CDR1 SGHTA and CDR2 FQGNSA. V was pared by 5 bases and J by 0 bases, with 4 bases of the junction left unmatched. This CDR3 contains 15 residues. CDR3 coding DNA: TGTGCCAGCAGCCCCCGGGACAGGGGCTCCTACGAGCAGTACTTC. Protein product: CASSPRDRGSYEQYF.

In the case of this clone: Other nucleotide sequences in the sample specify the same CDR3. The chain links TRBV5-1 to TRBJ1-1; no firm D call. CDR3 length equals 14 residues. Germline CDR1 is SGHRS and CDR2 is YFSETQ. V was pared by 0 bases and J by 1 base, with 7 bases between. CDR3 region: CASSLASANTEAFF. Here the CDR3 DNA reads TGCGCCAGCAGCTTGGCCTCGGCGAACACTGAAGCTTTCTTT.

The chain recombines TRBV18 with TRBJ1-5; the match to TRBD1 covers 12 bases. CDR1 and CDR2 (germline): KGHSH, LQKENI. Trimming took 3 bases from V and 3 from J; bases not matched to a gene: 6. This CDR3 spans 17 amino acids. The CDR3 bases are TGTGCCAGCTCACCTTGGGACAGGGGGCTTGACAATCAGCCCCAGCATTTT. It translates to CASSPWDRGLDNQPQHF.

This clone was seen only a few times. The chain combines TRBV23-1 with TRBJ1-5, with TRBD1 matching over 9 bases. TRBV23-1 has ORF status, its function being uncertain. V trimming: 4 bases; J trimming: 11 bases; junction bases outside the gene matches: 12. This CDR3 has 15 residues. CDR3 in DNA: TGCGCCAGCAGTCGACCGGGACAGGGAGAGAGGGCCCAGCATTTT. It encodes CASSRPGQGERAQHF.

The rearrangement uses TRBV10-3 and TRBJ1-2, with TRBD1 as a possible D gene (5 bases). Germline V gene lookup returns CDR1 ENHRY and CDR2 SYGVKD. Trimming took 6 bases from V and 3 from J, leaving 14 bases between them. CDR3 length: 14 amino acids. The DNA for the CDR3 is TGTGCCATCAGGGGGGAAGGGTCGGACTATGGCTACACCTTC. Encoded protein: CAIRGEGSDYGYTF.

This rearrangement joins TRBV6-1 to TRBJ1-2; 7 bases agree with TRBD1. V was clipped by 2 bases and J by 2 bases; unmatched bases: 5. Germline lookup yields CDR1 MNHNS and CDR2 SASEGT. This CDR3 contains 15 residues. Written as DNA, the CDR3 is TGTGCCAGCAGTGAACGGGGACAGTTGAACTATGGCTACACCTTC. Translated, it gives CASSERGQLNYGYTF.

V gene TRBV7-8 combines with J gene TRBJ2-3; 8 bases map to TRBD1. In germline, CDR1 is SGHVS, CDR2 FQNEAQ. The CDR3 has 14 amino acids. Germline trimming cut 10 bases from V and 5 bases from J; bases unmatched to any gene: 11. CDR3 protein: CATGEDRVKDTQYF. In DNA form, the CDR3 reads TGTGCCACCGGCGAGGACAGGGTGAAAGATACGCAGTATTTT. Filled out from reference TRBV7-8 and TRBJ2-3, the complete variable domain reads GAGVSQSPRYKVAKRGQDVALRCDPISGHVSLFWYQQALGQGPEFLTYFQNEAQLDKSGLPSDRFFAERPEGSVSTLKIQRTQQEDSAVYLCATGEDRVKDTQYFGPGTRLTVL.

This sequence joins TRBV9 and TRBJ1-2; D not certain. This CDR3 contains 9 residues. V was shortened by 7 bases and J by 8 bases, with 6 bases between the two germline ends. Germline V lookup: CDR1 SGDLS, CDR2 YYNGEE. The CDR3 bases are TGTGCCAGCGGAGAGGGCTACACCTTC. Protein product: CASGEGYTF. Full variable domain (rest looked up from reference TRBV9 and TRBJ1-2): DSGVTQTPKHLITATGQRVTLRCSPRSGDLSVYWYQQSLDQGLQFLIQYYNGEERAKGNILERFSAQQFPDLHSELNLSSLELGDSALYFCASGEGYTFGSGTRLTVV.

The chain uses TRBV7-8 and TRBJ2-7; the match to TRBD1 covers 8 bases. The CDR3 is 19 amino acids. The J segment lost 6 bases and the V segment lost 3 bases, leaving 22 bases of the junction unmatched. CDR1 is SGHVS and CDR2 is FQNEAQ in the germline V gene. CDR3 region: CASSFRQGKAIADFLEQYF. The CDR3, as DNA: TGTGCCAGCAGCTTCAGACAGGGGAAGGCTATAGCGGACTTTCTCGAGCAGTACTTC. Together with reference TRBV7-8 and TRBJ2-7, the CDR3 gives the full variable domain: GAGVSQSPRYKVAKRGQDVALRCDPISGHVSLFWYQQALGQGPEFLTYFQNEAQLDKSGLPSDRFFAERPEGSVSTLKIQRTQQEDSAVYLCASSFRQGKAIADFLEQYFGPGTRLTVT.

The chain uses TRBV18 and TRBJ1-4; D gene ambiguous. Germline CDR1 and CDR2: KGHSH and LQKENI. The CDR3 runs to 14 residues. Trimming removed 3 bases at V and 7 bases at J, with 12 bases between. CDR3 loop: CASSPAMAGEKLFF. The CDR3 region has the DNA TGTGCCAGCTCACCGGCTATGGCGGGTGAAAAACTGTTTTTT.